The clone carrying this TCR beta chain was counted once. Its antigen is not known. These data come from a study of T cell responses to AZD1222 COVID-19 vaccine. Looking at the study overall: Researchers grouped second doses given at about 4 or about 12 weeks into one pool.

The protocol was immunoSEQ multiplex PCR, while the TCRdb copy is restricted to in-frame clones and leaves out a portion. The table has some 150,000 clones, less than 95% seen once. With 3 bases removed from V and 3 bases from J, the gap between germline ends came to 9 bases. This CDR3 is built from 14 residues. Germline V gene data show CDR1 as LNHNV and CDR2 as YYDKDF (reference sequence). Study-wide points: The study sampled repertoires only after the peak T cell response.

The TCR sequence derives from an adult in good health. The chain carries TRBV15 and TRBJ1-5, with D perhaps TRBD1 (6 bases). Sequenced material: peripheral blood, taken on day 0 of AZD1222 vaccination. The CDR3 spells CATSSGQYNQPQHF. DNA of the CDR3: TGTGCCACCAGCAGCGGACAGTACAATCAGCCCCAGCATTTT.